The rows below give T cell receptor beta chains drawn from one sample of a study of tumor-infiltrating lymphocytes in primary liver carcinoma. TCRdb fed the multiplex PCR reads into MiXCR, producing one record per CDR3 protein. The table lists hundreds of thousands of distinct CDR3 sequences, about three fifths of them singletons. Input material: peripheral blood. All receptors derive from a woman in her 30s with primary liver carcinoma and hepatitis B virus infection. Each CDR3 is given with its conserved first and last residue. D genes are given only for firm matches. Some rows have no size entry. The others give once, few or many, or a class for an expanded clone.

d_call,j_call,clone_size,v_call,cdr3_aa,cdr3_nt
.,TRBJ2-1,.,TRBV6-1,CGSQRRGDSLNGQFF,TGTGGCAGCCAGCGGAGGGGGGACTCTCTCAATGGGCAGTTCTTC
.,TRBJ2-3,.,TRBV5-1,CASSSGGSDTQYF,TGCGCCAGCAGCTCTGGGGGCTCAGATACGCAGTATTTT
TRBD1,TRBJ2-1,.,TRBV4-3,CANSHSRTGAVNEQFF,TGCGCCAACAGCCACTCGCGGACAGGGGCGGTAAATGAGCAGTTCTTC
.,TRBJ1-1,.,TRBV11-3,CASSSPAWGTETFF,TGTGCCAGCAGCTCCCCAGCGTGGGGGACTGAAACTTTCTTT
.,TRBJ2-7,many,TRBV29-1,CSVTPSQGSSYEQYF,TGCAGCGTCACCCCATCACAGGGCTCGTCCTACGAGCAGTACTTC
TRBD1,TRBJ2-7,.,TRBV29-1,CNVVDRVYEQYF,TGCAACGTCGTTGACAGGGTCTACGAGCAGTACTTC
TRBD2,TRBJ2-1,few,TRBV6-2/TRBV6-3,CASSLPASGKHNEQFF,TGTGCCAGCAGCCTCCCCGCTAGCGGCAAACACAATGAGCAGTTCTTC
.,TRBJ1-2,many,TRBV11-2,CASSFGTLNYGYTF,TGTGCCAGCAGCTTCGGGACCCTCAACTATGGCTACACCTTC
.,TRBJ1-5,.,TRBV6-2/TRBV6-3,CASSILIGPHQPQHF,TGTGCCAGCAGCATCCTCATTGGACCCCATCAGCCCCAGCATTTT
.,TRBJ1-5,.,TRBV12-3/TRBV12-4,CASSFAVQPQHF,TGTGCCAGCAGTTTTGCGGTCCAGCCCCAGCATTTT
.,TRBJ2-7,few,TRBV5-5,CASSFAGGVSYEQYF,TGTGCCAGCAGCTTCGCGGGCGGGGTCTCCTACGAGCAGTACTTC
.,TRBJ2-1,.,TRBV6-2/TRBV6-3,CASIRGRGAYNGQFF,TGTGCCAGCATTAGGGGGAGGGGTGCCTACAATGGGCAGTTCTTC
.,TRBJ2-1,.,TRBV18,CASQGLTSYNEQFF,TGTGCCAGCCAAGGACTAACCTCCTACAATGAGCAGTTCTTC
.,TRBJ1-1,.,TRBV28,CASSLSSQGTPAAFF,TGTGCCAGCAGTTTGAGTAGTCAGGGTACCCCCGCAGCTTTCTTT
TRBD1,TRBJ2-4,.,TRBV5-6,CASSITQGNIQYF,TGTGCCAGCAGCATCACACAGGGGAACATTCAGTACTTC